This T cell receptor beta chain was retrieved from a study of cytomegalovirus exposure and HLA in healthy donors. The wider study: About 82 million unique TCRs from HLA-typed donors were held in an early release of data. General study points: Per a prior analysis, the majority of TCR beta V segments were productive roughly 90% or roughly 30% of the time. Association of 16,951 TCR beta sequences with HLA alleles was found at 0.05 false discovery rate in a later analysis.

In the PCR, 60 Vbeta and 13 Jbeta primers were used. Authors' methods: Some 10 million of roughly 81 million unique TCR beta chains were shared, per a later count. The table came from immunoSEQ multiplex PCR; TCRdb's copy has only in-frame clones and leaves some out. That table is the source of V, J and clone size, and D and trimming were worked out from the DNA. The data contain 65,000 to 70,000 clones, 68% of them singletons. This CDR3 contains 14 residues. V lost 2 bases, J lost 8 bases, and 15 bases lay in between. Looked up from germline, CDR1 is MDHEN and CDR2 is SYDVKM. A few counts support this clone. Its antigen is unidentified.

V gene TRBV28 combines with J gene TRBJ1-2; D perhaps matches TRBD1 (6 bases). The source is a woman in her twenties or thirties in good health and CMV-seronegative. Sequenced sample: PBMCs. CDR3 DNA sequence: TGTGCCAGCAGTTTACTATGGCAGGGGAACGGCTACACCTTC. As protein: CASSLLWQGNGYTF.